Below are 15 T cell receptor beta chains sequenced from a single sample in a study of CD8 T cells in ankylosing spondylitis. TCRdb re-called the 5' RACE reads through MiXCR, storing one row per CDR3 protein. The sample lists about 140,000 distinct CDR3 sequences, 7.5% to 9.5% occurring once. Sequenced: synovial fluid, either unsorted or a sorted T cell fraction (not recorded which). These receptors originate from a male donor with ankylosing spondylitis.

Sample share makes this clonotype medium-sized (0.01 to 0.1%). The chain has TRBV27 and TRBJ1-1, with 8 positions matching TRBD1. CDR1 is MNHEY, CDR2 SMNVEV, per germline (reference sequence). This CDR3 is 18 amino acids long. V was clipped by 4 bases and J by 4 bases; unmatched bases: 17. The CDR3 bases are TGTGCCAGCAGTTCTTATAGAGGACAGGGCGGGGGGGGCACTGAAGCTTTCTTT. Its protein product is CASSSYRGQGGGGTEAFF.

In its sample, this clonotype was seen many times. The chain combines TRBV28 with TRBJ1-2, with 7 bases identical to TRBD1. Germline CDR1 MDHEN, CDR2 SYDVKM. Losses at the gene ends were 6 bases for V and 2 bases for J; bases not matched to a gene: 6. The CDR3 totals 14 residues. The CDR3 loop is CASRLDRVNYGYTF. Here the CDR3 DNA reads TGTGCCAGCAGACTCGACAGGGTGAACTATGGCTACACCTTC.

The chain carries TRBV5-1 and TRBJ2-3, with 8 bases matching TRBD1. The germline V gene encodes CDR1 SGHRS and CDR2 YFSETQ. CDR3 length: 15 residues. Trimming at V came to 6 bases and at J to 3 bases, leaving 9 bases not matched to a gene. CDR3 nucleotide sequence: TGCGCCAGCAAGGTACAGGGGGATGGTACAGATACGCAGTATTTT. Protein product: CASKVQGDGTDTQYF.

The J gene is TRBJ2-1, the V gene TRBV19, with 8 positions matching TRBD2. Germline CDR1 and CDR2: LNHDA and SQIVND (reference sequence). Losses at the gene ends were 9 bases for V and 13 bases for J; bases not matched to a gene: 5. The CDR3 is made up of 10 amino acids. CDR3 in DNA: TGTGCCAGCCGGGGGGGCCCCCAGTTCTTC. Its protein product is CASRGGPQFF. The whole variable domain, remainder taken from reference TRBV19 and TRBJ2-1, is DGGITQSPKYLFRKEGQNVTLSCEQNLNHDAMYWYRQDPGQGLRLIYYSQIVNDFQKGDIAEGYSVSREKKESFPLTVTSAQKNPTAFYLCASRGGPQFFGPGTRLTVL.

This clonotype showed up many times. The rearrangement links TRBV19 to TRBJ2-5, with D possibly called TRBD1 or TRBD2 (6 bases each). Between the trimmed V and J ends, which lost 11 bases and 2 bases, there was a span of 42 bases. This CDR3 has 22 amino acids. Germline assignment: CDR1 LNHDA and CDR2 SQIVND (reference sequence). CDR3 sequence reads: CAYWRVALGGPSEDRWQETQYF. The DNA of the CDR3 is TGTGCCTATTGGAGGGTAGCTCTAGGGGGGCCAAGCGAAGATAGGTGGCAAGAGACCCAGTACTTC.

The chain has TRBV7-2 and TRBJ1-5; the D gene is possibly TRBD1 (5 bases). V gave up 5 bases and J gave up 1 base, with 15 bases separating them. The CDR3 consists of 16 residues. Germline V gives CDR1 SGHTA, CDR2 FQGNSA. The CDR3 here is CASSPRGMGSNQPQHF. CDR3 bases: TGTGCCAGCAGCCCCCGGGGCATGGGGAGCAATCAGCCCCAGCATTTT.

This clonotype was seen at least ten times. The chain joins TRBV12-3 or TRBV12-4 to TRBJ2-2; 9 nucleotides match TRBD1. V lost 5 bases, J lost 3 bases, and 4 bases stayed unmatched. The CDR3 contains 15 residues. The CDR3 is CASSPGTGYTGELFF. CDR3 sequence (DNA): TGTGCCAGCAGTCCCGGGACAGGGTACACCGGGGAGCTGTTTTTT.

This clonotype was found many times. The rearrangement links TRBV20-1 to TRBJ1-1, with 9 bases identical to TRBD1. The germline V gene encodes CDR1 DFQATT and CDR2 SNEGSKA (reference sequence). CDR3 length equals 14 residues. V shed 2 bases, J shed 3 bases, and the junction held 4 bases outside the gene matches. The DNA of the CDR3 is TGCAGTGCTAGATCGGGACAGGGCGACACTGAAGCTTTCTTT. This encodes CSARSGQGDTEAFF.

This clonotype was counted ten times or more. The chain is built from TRBV20-1 and TRBJ2-1, with 13 nucleotides matching TRBD2. V lost 5 bases to trimming and J lost 5 bases; unmatched junction nucleotides: 6. This CDR3 spans 15 amino acids. The germline CDR1 and CDR2 sequences are DFQATT and SNEGSKA (reference sequence). CDR3 sequence: CSAGTSGRADNEQFF. DNA of the CDR3: TGCAGTGCTGGCACTAGCGGGAGGGCCGACAATGAGCAGTTCTTC.

CDR3 region: CASSLVSSPLHF. In DNA, the CDR3 is TGTGCCAGCAGCTTAGTAAGCTCACCCCTCCACTTT. V is TRBV7-9 and J is TRBJ1-6; D not resolved. This CDR3 comprises 12 residues. Germline V gene sequence: CDR1 SEHNR, CDR2 FQNEAQ (reference sequence). The germline V and J ends were trimmed by 1 base and 10 bases, with 5 bases remaining between them.

This clonotype showed up just a few times. The chain carries TRBV6-6 and TRBJ2-1; perhaps D is TRBD1 or TRBD2 (6 bases each). This CDR3 has 13 amino acids. Germline lookup yields CDR1 MNHNY and CDR2 SVGAGI (reference sequence). V was cut by 6 bases and J by 10 bases, with 16 bases left in between. In DNA, the CDR3 is TGTGCCAGCAGCCTACACAGGGAGGAGGAGCAGTTCTTC. This gives the protein CASSLHREEEQFF.

This clonotype was recorded at least ten times. CDR3 DNA: TGTGCCAGCATCCTCACAGTCACCCTATACAATGAGCAGTTCTTC. It specifies CASILTVTLYNEQFF. V and J are TRBV5-5 and TRBJ2-1, with no clear D. This CDR3 is built from 15 residues. Between the trimmed V and J ends, which lost 6 bases and 4 bases, there was a span of 17 bases. Germline CDR1 and CDR2: SGHKS and YYEKEE (reference sequence).

The chain employs TRBV10-2 and TRBJ2-2; tentatively, D is TRBD2 (6 bases). CDR1 and CDR2 from the germline V gene are WSHSY and SAAADI. This CDR3 has 14 residues. The ends were cut back, 4 bases at V and 4 bases at J, with 10 bases in the middle. The CDR3 loop is CASSVTRATGELFF. CDR3 nucleotides: TGCGCCAGCAGTGTGACTAGAGCCACCGGGGAGCTGTTTTTT.

The gene calls are TRBV19 and TRBJ2-3, with unresolved D. Germline-derived CDR1 and CDR2 are LNHDA and SQIVND (reference sequence). CDR3 size: 11 residues. Trimming stripped 3 bases from V and 4 bases from J, with 2 bases between. CDR3 in DNA: TGTGCCAGTAGTATGGCAGATACGCAGTATTTT. This sequence encodes CASSMADTQYF.

This sequence joins TRBV28 and TRBJ2-3, with TRBD1 matching over 7 bases. The V gene end was trimmed by 7 bases and the J gene end by 6 bases; junction bases not matched to a gene: 13. The CDR3 spans 15 residues. CDR1 and CDR2 (germline): MDHEN, SYDVKM. The CDR3 spells CASTPPQHRGDTQYF. The CDR3 region has the DNA TGTGCCAGCACCCCCCCCCAGCACAGGGGCGATACGCAGTATTTT.